The 22 T cell receptor beta chains below come from one sample, sequenced in a study of blood T cell repertoires in COVID-19. Clones were sequenced by immunoSEQ multiplex PCR, and TCRdb holds only the in-frame ones, with some missing. The repertoire holds more than 85,000 clones, under 90% seen once, with more than 30% in the top ten. Sequenced input: peripheral blood. The receptor set was obtained from a man aged 80 or over with acute or convalescent COVID-19.

The rearrangement joins TRBV27 to TRBJ2-1, with TRBD1 matching 7 bases. Trimming took 2 bases from V and 0 from J; bases not matched to a gene: 4. Germline CDR1 MNHEY, CDR2 SMNVEV (reference sequence). CDR3 length equals 16 residues. The CDR3 coding sequence is TGTGCCAGCAGTTTAAGGACAGGAGTCTCCTACAATGAGCAGTTCTTC. It is translated as CASSLRTGVSYNEQFF.

This clone occurred a few times. CDR3 protein: CASSNRDYSTTTINEQFF. CDR3 nucleotides: TGTGCCAGTAGTAACCGGGACTACTCTACTACTACGATTAATGAGCAGTTCTTC. This chain uses TRBV19 with TRBJ2-1, with 7 bases matching TRBD2. Germline V gene data show CDR1 as LNHDA and CDR2 as SQIVND (reference sequence). Trimming at V came to 4 bases and at J to 7 bases, leaving 19 bases not matched to a gene. The CDR3 loop spans 18 amino acids.

Concerning this clone: An end of the junction does not agree with germline; a read error may underlie this. The chain employs TRBV24-1 and TRBJ2-3; TRBD2 agrees at 7 bases. The CDR3 length is 13 residues. Germline CDR1 is KGHDR and CDR2 is SFDVKD. The CDR3 nucleotides read TGTGCTACCAACCGGGAGGGCACAGATACGCAGTATTTT. Residues: CATNREGTDTQYF.

The chain recombines TRBV5-1 with TRBJ2-7; 8 positions agree with TRBD1. CDR3 length: 14 residues. V shed 2 bases, J shed 2 bases, and the junction held 3 bases outside the gene matches. The germline V gene encodes CDR1 SGHRS and CDR2 YFSETQ. The CDR3, as DNA: TGCGCCAGCAGCTTACAGGGGGATGCCTACGAGCAGTACTTC. Translating gives CASSLQGDAYEQYF. Looking up the rest from reference TRBV5-1 and TRBJ2-7 gives the full variable domain: KAGVTQTPRYLIKTRGQQVTLSCSPISGHRSVSWYQQTPGQGLQFLFEYFSETQRNKGNFPGRFSGRQFSNSRSEMNVSTLELGDSALYLCASSLQGDAYEQYFGPGTRLTVT.

V is TRBV18 and J is TRBJ1-1; TRBD1 aligns across 11 bases. The CDR3 has 15 residues. V lost 5 bases, J lost 2 bases, and 4 bases stayed unmatched. The germline V gene has CDR1 KGHSH and CDR2 LQKENI. CDR3 bases: TGTGCCAGCTCAGGACAGGGGGCGCTTAACACTGAAGCTTTCTTT. Residues: CASSGQGALNTEAFF.

The rearrangement links TRBV6-5 to TRBJ1-4; D is perhaps TRBD1 (5 bases). The CDR3 runs to 14 residues. The V end was cut by 5 bases, the J end by 4 bases, with 11 bases between. Germline CDR1 reads MNHEY; CDR2 reads SVGAGI. DNA for the CDR3: TGTGCCAGCAGTCCCCGGGGGTTTAATGAAAAACTGTTTTTT. It is translated as CASSPRGFNEKLFF.

This chain connects TRBV19 to TRBJ1-3; 8 bases are a match to TRBD1. With V trimmed by 5 bases and J by 0 bases, 6 bases remained unmatched. Germline CDR1 reads LNHDA; CDR2 reads SQIVND (reference sequence). This CDR3 contains 16 residues. The CDR3 sequence is CASSVTGAVSGNTIYF. CDR3 DNA sequence: TGTGCCAGTAGTGTGACAGGGGCCGTCTCTGGAAACACCATATATTTT.

At least ten counts were recorded for this clone. The V gene is TRBV11-2, the J gene TRBJ1-4; 9 bases match TRBD1. Germline lookup yields CDR1 SGHAT and CDR2 FQNNGV. Trimming removed 0 bases from V and 8 bases from J; junction bases left unmatched: 7. This CDR3 region has 16 residues. This CDR3 is CASSLDPGTGWEKLFF. The CDR3 nucleotides read TGTGCCAGCAGCTTAGATCCCGGGACAGGGTGGGAAAAACTGTTTTTT. The full variable domain, in which reference TRBV11-2 and TRBJ1-4 provide the parts outside the CDR3, is EAGVAQSPRYKIIEKRQSVAFWCNPISGHATLYWYQQILGQGPKLLIQFQNNGVVDDSQLPKDRFSAERLKGVDSTLKIQPAKLEDSAVYLCASSLDPGTGWEKLFFGSGTQLSVL.

This sequence joins TRBV5-8 and TRBJ1-4; perhaps TRBD1 as D (5 bases). V was clipped by 3 bases and J by 4 bases, with 16 bases between them. This CDR3 contains 16 residues. The germline V gene has CDR1 SGHTS and CDR2 YDEGEE. The CDR3 sequence is CASSSYSSGVNEKLFF. CDR3 DNA: TGTGCCAGCAGCTCGTACTCTTCGGGGGTTAATGAAAAACTGTTTTTT.

This chain joins TRBV5-1 and TRBJ1-1; 8 positions match TRBD1. CDR1 SGHRS and CDR2 YFSETQ come from the germline V gene. CDR3 length: 16 residues. Trimming at V came to 2 bases and at J to 4 bases, leaving 10 bases not matched to a gene. DNA of the CDR3: TGCGCCAGCAGCTTCACGTCGAAGGACAGGGCCACTGAAGCTTTCTTT. Translating gives CASSFTSKDRATEAFF.

The V gene is TRBV18, the J gene TRBJ2-3, with 7 bases fitting TRBD1. This CDR3 has 14 amino acids. Germline V gene sequence: CDR1 KGHSH, CDR2 LQKENI. V trimming: 6 bases; J trimming: 2 bases; junction bases outside the gene matches: 5. The CDR3 sequence is CASSGDSYTDTQYF. CDR3 nucleotides: TGTGCCAGCTCTGGGGACAGCTACACAGATACGCAGTATTTT.

V gene TRBV11-2 combines with J gene TRBJ1-1, with 9 positions matching TRBD1. There are 15 residues in the CDR3. V lost 8 bases, J lost 4 bases, and 11 bases stayed unmatched. The V gene's germline CDR1 is SGHAT and CDR2 FQNNGV. CDR3: CASGISGTGFTEAFF. DNA for the CDR3: TGTGCCAGCGGAATATCCGGGACAGGGTTCACTGAAGCTTTCTTT. Looking up the rest from reference TRBV11-2 and TRBJ1-1 gives the full variable domain: EAGVAQSPRYKIIEKRQSVAFWCNPISGHATLYWYQQILGQGPKLLIQFQNNGVVDDSQLPKDRFSAERLKGVDSTLKIQPAKLEDSAVYLCASGISGTGFTEAFFGQGTRLTVV.

V and J are TRBV28 and TRBJ2-5, with no clear D. The CDR3 length is 16 residues. The germline gives CDR1 MDHEN, CDR2 SYDVKM. With 3 bases removed from V and 5 bases from J, the gap between germline ends came to 19 bases. The CDR3 region has the DNA TGTGCCAGCAGTTTCCCTTCTGTTTATAGAGTGGAGACCCAGTACTTC. Amino acids: CASSFPSVYRVETQYF.

This sequence joins TRBV5-8 and TRBJ1-5, with D perhaps matching TRBD1 (6 bases). This CDR3 spans 19 amino acids. V lost 6 bases to trimming and J lost 9 bases, with 34 bases between them. Germline CDR1 SGHTS, CDR2 YDEGEE. This CDR3 reads CASIQSSGQGGRLNGPQHF. The CDR3 DNA follows: TGTGCCAGCATTCAGTCTTCGGGTCAAGGGGGTAGACTCAACGGGCCCCAGCATTTT.

The rearrangement uses TRBV28 and TRBJ1-1; perhaps TRBD1 as D (5 bases). This CDR3 contains 13 residues. CDR1 and CDR2 from the germline V gene are MDHEN and SYDVKM. The germline V and J ends were trimmed by 7 bases and 6 bases, with 15 bases remaining between them. CDR3 DNA: TGTGCCAGCACCTTCACGGGGGGGGCTGAAGCTTTCTTT. Its protein is CASTFTGGAEAFF.

The genes are TRBV7-9 and TRBJ1-5; possible D gene TRBD1, 6 bases. The CDR3 totals 17 residues. V shed 0 bases and J shed 2 bases, with 14 bases lying between them. CDR1 SEHNR and CDR2 FQNEAQ come from the germline V gene (reference sequence). The CDR3 spells CASSLATGGPGNQPQHF. CDR3 DNA: TGTGCCAGCAGCTTAGCGACGGGGGGCCCGGGCAATCAGCCCCAGCATTTT. Drawing the rest from reference TRBV7-9 and TRBJ1-5, the complete variable domain is DTGVSQNPRHKITKRGQNVTFRCDPISEHNRLYWYRQTLGQGPEFLTYFQNEAQLEKSRLLSDRFSAERPKGSFSTLEIQRTEQGDSAMYLCASSLATGGPGNQPQHFGDGTRLSIL.

V and J are TRBV3-1 (or the pseudogene TRBV3-2) and TRBJ1-5; D not certain. Germline CDR1 is LGHDT and CDR2 is YNNKEL (reference sequence). V gave up 0 bases and J gave up 5 bases, with 11 bases separating them. The CDR3 loop spans 15 amino acids. The chain's CDR3 is CASSQDRLTDQPQHF. CDR3 DNA: TGTGCCAGCAGCCAAGACAGGTTGACCGATCAGCCCCAGCATTTT.

The rearrangement joins TRBV18 to TRBJ1-4; 7 bases are a match to TRBD1. This CDR3 has 13 amino acids. Germline V lookup: CDR1 KGHSH, CDR2 LQKENI. The junction had 6 bases not matched to a gene; V was cut back by 2 bases and J by 12 bases. CDR3 sequence (DNA): TGTGCCAGCTCACCAAGTCTTCAGGGGGAACTGTTTTTT. Translation gives CASSPSLQGELFF.

The V call is TRBV19, the J call TRBJ2-3; 16 bases are a match to TRBD2. V dropped 4 bases and J dropped 5; count of bases not matched to a gene: 9. Germline V gene lookup returns CDR1 LNHDA and CDR2 SQIVND (reference sequence). The CDR3 length is 18 residues. This CDR3 reads CASSTPGLAGGPVDTQYF. CDR3 DNA sequence: TGTGCCAGTAGTACTCCGGGACTAGCGGGAGGGCCGGTAGATACGCAGTATTTT.

The rearrangement uses TRBV7-2 and TRBJ1-1; 10 nucleotides line up with TRBD1. CDR1 is SGHTA, CDR2 FQGNSA, per germline. This CDR3 spans 14 amino acids. Trimming took 5 bases from V and 3 from J; bases not matched to a gene: 3. The CDR3 here is CASSPGQGHTEAFF. CDR3 in DNA: TGTGCCAGCAGCCCGGGACAGGGGCACACTGAAGCTTTCTTT.

The chain combines TRBV28 with TRBJ1-2; 7 bases line up with TRBD1. Per germline, CDR1 MDHEN and CDR2 SYDVKM. The CDR3 runs to 14 residues. V lost 6 bases, J lost 4 bases, and 8 bases stayed unmatched. As DNA, the CDR3 is TGTGCCAGCAGGCTAAAACAGGGGATCTATGGCTACACCTTC. Its protein is CASRLKQGIYGYTF.

The V and J genes are TRBV5-1 and TRBJ2-3; 11 positions match TRBD2. There are 16 residues in the CDR3. After removal of 1 base from V and 4 bases from J, the junction contained 5 bases not matched to a gene. Germline CDR1 reads SGHRS; CDR2 reads YFSETQ. DNA of the CDR3: TGCGCCAGCAGCTTGACTAGCGGGAGAGTCTCAGATACGCAGTATTTT. Residues: CASSLTSGRVSDTQYF.